The clone carrying this TCR beta chain was picked up one time. This specimen belongs to a study of blood T cell repertoires in COVID-19. Study in general: From the United States, Italy and Spain came samples of acute and convalescent COVID-19. The cDNA or gDNA used as material had been derived from T cells, B-cell-depleted T cells, or PBMCs.

Original processing methods: Amplified reference gene primers provided the basis for estimating nucleated cell counts. The method was immunoSEQ multiplex PCR; TCRdb's version includes in-frame clones alone and lacks a portion of them. V, J and clone size were drawn from that table, and D and trimming were deduced from the DNA. The data contain around 190,000 clones, 80% to 90% of them singletons. The TCR originated in a man aged 50 or older with active or convalescent COVID-19. Sequenced: peripheral blood.

The CDR3 spells CASSQVGGYYGYTF. CDR3 nucleotides: TGTGCCAGCAGCCAAGTCGGCGGCTACTATGGCTACACCTTC. The J gene is TRBJ1-2, the V gene TRBV14; D is uncertain. Deletions cut 1 base from V and 3 bases from J, with 9 bases between. The CDR3 is 14 amino acids. Germline lookup yields CDR1 SGHDN and CDR2 FVKESK.